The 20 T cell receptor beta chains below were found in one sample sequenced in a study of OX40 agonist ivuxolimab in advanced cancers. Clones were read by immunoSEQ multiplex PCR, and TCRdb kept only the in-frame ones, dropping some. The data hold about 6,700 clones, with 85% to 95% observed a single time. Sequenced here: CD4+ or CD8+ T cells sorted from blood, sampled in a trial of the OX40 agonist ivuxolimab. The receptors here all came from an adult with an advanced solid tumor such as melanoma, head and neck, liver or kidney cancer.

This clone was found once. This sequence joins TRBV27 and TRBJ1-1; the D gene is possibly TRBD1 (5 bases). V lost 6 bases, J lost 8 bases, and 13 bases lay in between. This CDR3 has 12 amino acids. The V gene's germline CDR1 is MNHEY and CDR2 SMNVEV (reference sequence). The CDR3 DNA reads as TGTGCCAGCAGGGAAGGGGTCCGAGAAGCTTTCTTT. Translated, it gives CASREGVREAFF.

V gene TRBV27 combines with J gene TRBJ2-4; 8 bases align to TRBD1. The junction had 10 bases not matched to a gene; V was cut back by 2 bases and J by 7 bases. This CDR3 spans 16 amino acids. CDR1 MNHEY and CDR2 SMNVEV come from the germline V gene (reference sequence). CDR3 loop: CASSLTGPGGFNIQYF. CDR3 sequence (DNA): TGTGCCAGCAGTTTAACTGGACCAGGGGGCTTCAACATTCAGTACTTC.

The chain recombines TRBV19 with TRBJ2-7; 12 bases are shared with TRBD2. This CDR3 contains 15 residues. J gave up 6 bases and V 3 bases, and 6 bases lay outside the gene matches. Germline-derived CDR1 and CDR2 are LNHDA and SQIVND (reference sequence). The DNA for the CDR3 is TGTGCCAGTAGTATCGGGACTAGCGGGTCCGGCGAGCAGTACTTC. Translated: CASSIGTSGSGEQYF.

The CDR3 DNA sequence: TGTGCCAGCAGCCGGGAGGGCCTCCGGAGAGGGGGCACAGATACGCAGTATTTT. Its protein product is CASSREGLRRGGTDTQYF. This chain joins TRBV7-9 and TRBJ2-3; 8 bases match TRBD2. Per germline, CDR1 SEHNR and CDR2 FQNEAQ (reference sequence). The CDR3 length is 18 residues. Trimming removed 5 bases from V and 1 base from J; junction bases left unmatched: 14.

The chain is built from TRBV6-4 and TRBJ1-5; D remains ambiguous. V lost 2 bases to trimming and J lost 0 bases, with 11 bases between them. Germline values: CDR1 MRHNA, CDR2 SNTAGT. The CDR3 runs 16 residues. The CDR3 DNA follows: TGTGCCAGCAGTGACCCAGGCAGTTATAGCAATCAGCCCCAGCATTTT. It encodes CASSDPGSYSNQPQHF.

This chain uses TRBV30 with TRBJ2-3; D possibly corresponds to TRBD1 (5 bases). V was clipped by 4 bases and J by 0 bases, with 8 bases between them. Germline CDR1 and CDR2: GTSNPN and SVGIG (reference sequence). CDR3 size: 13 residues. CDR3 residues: CAWTPGSTDTQYF. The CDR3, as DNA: TGTGCCTGGACCCCAGGGAGCACAGATACGCAGTATTTT.

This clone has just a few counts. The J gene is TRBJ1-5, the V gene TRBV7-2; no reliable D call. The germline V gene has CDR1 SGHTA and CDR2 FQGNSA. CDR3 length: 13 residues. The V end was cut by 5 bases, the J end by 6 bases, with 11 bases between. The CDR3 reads CASSAWDLQPQHF. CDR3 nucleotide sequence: TGTGCCAGCAGCGCCTGGGATCTTCAGCCCCAGCATTTT.

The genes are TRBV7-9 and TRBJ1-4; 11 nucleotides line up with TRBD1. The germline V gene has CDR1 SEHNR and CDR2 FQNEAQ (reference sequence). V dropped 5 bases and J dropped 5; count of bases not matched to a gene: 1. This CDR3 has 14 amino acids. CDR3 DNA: TGTGCCAGCAGCCGGGACAGGGGGAATGAAAAACTGTTTTTT. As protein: CASSRDRGNEKLFF.

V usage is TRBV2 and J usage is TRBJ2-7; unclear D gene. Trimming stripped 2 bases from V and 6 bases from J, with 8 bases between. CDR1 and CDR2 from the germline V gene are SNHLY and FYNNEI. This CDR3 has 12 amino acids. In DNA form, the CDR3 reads TGTGCCAGCAGTGAACCCTACCGCGAGCAGTACTTC. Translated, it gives CASSEPYREQYF.

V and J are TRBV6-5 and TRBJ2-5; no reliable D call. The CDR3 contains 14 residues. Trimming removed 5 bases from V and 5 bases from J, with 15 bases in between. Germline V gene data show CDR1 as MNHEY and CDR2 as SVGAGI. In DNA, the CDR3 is TGTGCCAGCAGTCCCCGGGCCACGGCGGAGACCCAGTACTTC. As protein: CASSPRATAETQYF.

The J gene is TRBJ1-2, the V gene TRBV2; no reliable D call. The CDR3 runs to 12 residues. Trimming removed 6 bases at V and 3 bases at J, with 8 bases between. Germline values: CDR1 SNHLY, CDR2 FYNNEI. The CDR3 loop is CASRGMDYGYTF. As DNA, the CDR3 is TGTGCCAGCAGGGGAATGGACTATGGCTACACCTTC.

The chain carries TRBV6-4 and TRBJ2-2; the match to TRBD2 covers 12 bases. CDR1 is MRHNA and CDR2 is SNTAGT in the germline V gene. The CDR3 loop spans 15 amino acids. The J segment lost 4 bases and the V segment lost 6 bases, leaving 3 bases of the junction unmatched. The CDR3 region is CASRILAGGTGELFF. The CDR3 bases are TGTGCCAGCAGAATACTAGCGGGAGGCACCGGGGAGCTGTTTTTT.

CDR3 sequence reads: CASSVTGGSASYEQYF. The CDR3, as DNA: TGTGCCAGCAGCGTGACAGGGGGATCGGCCTCCTACGAGCAGTACTTC. J is TRBJ2-7 and V is TRBV9, with TRBD1 matching 9 bases. The CDR3 loop spans 16 amino acids. Germline CDR1 SGDLS, CDR2 YYNGEE. The J segment lost 0 bases and the V segment lost 2 bases, leaving 6 bases of the junction unmatched.

This chain's CDR3 is CASSSSGLWDGQYF. The CDR3 region has the DNA TGTGCCAGCAGCTCCTCCGGTTTGTGGGATGGGCAGTACTTC. The rearrangement links TRBV4-2 to TRBJ2-7; unclear D gene. Trimming stripped 5 bases from V and 9 bases from J, with 20 bases between. Germline values: CDR1 LGHNA, CDR2 YNFKEQ. This CDR3 has 14 residues.

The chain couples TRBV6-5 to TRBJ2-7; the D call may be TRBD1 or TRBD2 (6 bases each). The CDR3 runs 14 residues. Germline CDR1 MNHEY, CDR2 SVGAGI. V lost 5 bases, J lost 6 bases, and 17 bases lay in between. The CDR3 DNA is TGTGCCAGCAGTCAACTCACGGGGGCGGTCGAGCAGTACTTC. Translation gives CASSQLTGAVEQYF.

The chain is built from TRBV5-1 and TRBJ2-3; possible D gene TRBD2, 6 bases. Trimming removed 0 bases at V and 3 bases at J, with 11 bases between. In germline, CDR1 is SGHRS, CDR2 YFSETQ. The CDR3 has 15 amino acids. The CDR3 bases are TGCGCCAGCAGCTTGGGCGGGGTGGGTACAGATACGCAGTATTTT. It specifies CASSLGGVGTDTQYF. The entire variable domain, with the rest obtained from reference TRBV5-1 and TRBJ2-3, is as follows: KAGVTQTPRYLIKTRGQQVTLSCSPISGHRSVSWYQQTPGQGLQFLFEYFSETQRNKGNFPGRFSGRQFSNSRSEMNVSTLELGDSALYLCASSLGGVGTDTQYFGPGTRLTVL.

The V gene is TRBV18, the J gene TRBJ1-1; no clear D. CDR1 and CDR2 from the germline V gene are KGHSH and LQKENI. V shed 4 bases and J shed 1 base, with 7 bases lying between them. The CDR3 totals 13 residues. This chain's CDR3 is CASSLKQNTEAFF. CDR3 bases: TGTGCCAGCTCACTGAAACAGAACACTGAAGCTTTCTTT.

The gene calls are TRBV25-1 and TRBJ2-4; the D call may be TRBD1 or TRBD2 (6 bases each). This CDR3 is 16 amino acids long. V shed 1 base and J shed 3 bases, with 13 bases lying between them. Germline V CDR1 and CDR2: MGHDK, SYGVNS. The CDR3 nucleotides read TGTGCCAGCAGTGAATTCGGGGGCTTCGGCAAAAACATTCAGTACTTC. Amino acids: CASSEFGGFGKNIQYF.

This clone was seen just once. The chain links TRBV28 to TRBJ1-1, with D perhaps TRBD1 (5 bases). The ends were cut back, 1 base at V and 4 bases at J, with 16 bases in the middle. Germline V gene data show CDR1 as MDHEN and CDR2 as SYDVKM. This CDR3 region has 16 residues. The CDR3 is CASSLFPGSGTTEAFF. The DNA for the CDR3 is TGTGCCAGCAGTTTATTCCCAGGGTCTGGTACCACTGAAGCTTTCTTT.

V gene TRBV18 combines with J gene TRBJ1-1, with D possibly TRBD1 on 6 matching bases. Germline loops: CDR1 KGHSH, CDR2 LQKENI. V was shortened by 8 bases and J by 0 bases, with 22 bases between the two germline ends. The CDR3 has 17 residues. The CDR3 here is CASATRTGNSMNTEAFF. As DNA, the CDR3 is TGTGCCAGCGCGACCAGAACAGGGAATAGCATGAACACTGAAGCTTTCTTT.